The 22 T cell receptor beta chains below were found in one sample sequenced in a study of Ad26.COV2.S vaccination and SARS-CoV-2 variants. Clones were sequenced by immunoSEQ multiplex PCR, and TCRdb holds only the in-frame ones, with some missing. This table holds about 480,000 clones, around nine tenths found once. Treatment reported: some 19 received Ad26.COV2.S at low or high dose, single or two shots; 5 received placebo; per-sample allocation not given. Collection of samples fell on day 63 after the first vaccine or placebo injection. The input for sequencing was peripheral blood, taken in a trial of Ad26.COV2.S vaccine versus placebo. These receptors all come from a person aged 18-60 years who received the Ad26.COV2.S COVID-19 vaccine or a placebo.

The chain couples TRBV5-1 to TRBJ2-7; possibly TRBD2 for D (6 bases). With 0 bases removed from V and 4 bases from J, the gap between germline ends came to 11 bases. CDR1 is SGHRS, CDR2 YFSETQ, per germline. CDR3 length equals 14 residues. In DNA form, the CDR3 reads TGCGCCAGCAGCTTGGGGGGGAGGAATTACGAGCAGTACTTC. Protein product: CASSLGGRNYEQYF.

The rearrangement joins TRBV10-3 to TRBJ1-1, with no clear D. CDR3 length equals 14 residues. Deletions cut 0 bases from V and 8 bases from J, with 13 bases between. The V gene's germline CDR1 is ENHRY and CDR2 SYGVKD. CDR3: CAISESVFGQEAFF. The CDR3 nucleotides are TGTGCCATCAGTGAGTCCGTCTTTGGCCAGGAAGCTTTCTTT.

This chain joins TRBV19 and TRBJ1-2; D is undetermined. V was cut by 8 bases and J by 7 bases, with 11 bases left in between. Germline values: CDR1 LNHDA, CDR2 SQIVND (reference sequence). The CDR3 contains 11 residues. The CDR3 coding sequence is TGTGCCAGTGCCTCGGGGAGTGGCTACACCTTC. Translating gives CASASGSGYTF.

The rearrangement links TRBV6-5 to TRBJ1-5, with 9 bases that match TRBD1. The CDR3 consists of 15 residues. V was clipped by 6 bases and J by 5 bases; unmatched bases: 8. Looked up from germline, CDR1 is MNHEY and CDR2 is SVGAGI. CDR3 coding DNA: TGTGCCAGCAGAAAGGACAGGGGATTCCATCAGCCCCAGCATTTT. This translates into CASRKDRGFHQPQHF.

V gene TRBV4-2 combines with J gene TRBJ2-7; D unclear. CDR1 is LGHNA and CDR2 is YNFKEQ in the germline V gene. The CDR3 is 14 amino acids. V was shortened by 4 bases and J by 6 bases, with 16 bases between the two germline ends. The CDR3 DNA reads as TGTGCCAGCAGCCCCGCCGCCTGGGTGGGCGAGCAGTACTTC. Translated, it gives CASSPAAWVGEQYF.

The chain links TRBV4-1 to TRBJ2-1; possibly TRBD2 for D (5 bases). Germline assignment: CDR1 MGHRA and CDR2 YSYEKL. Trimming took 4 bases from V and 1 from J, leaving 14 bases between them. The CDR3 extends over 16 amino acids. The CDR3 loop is CASSPRLTRSYNEQFF. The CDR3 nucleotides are TGCGCCAGCAGCCCAAGACTCACTAGGTCCTACAATGAGCAGTTCTTC.

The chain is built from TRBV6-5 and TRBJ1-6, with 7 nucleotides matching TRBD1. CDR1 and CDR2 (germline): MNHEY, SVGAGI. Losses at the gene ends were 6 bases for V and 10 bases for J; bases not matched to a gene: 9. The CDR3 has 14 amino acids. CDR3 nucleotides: TGTGCCAGCAGGGCGACAGGGCCCCAGTCACCCCTCCACTTT. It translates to CASRATGPQSPLHF.

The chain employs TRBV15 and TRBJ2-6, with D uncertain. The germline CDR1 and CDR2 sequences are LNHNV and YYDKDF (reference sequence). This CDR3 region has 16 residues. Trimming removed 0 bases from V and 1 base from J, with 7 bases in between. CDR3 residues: CATSRDQDSGANVLTF. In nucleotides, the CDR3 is TGTGCCACCAGCAGAGATCAGGATTCTGGGGCCAACGTCCTGACTTTC.

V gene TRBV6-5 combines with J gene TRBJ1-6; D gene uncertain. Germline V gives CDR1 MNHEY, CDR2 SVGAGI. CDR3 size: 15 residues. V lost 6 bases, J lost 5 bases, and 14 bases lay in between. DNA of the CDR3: TGTGCCAGCAGCTCAGATACACCCGATAATTCACCCCTCCACTTT. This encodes CASSSDTPDNSPLHF.

The CDR3 DNA is TGTGCCAGCAGCCGGGCGGGAGTTGGAAACACCATATATTTT. Its translation is CASSRAGVGNTIYF. The chain couples TRBV28 to TRBJ1-3; D gene unclear. The CDR3 contains 14 residues. The V end was cut by 6 bases, the J end by 3 bases, with 12 bases between. Germline V gives CDR1 MDHEN, CDR2 SYDVKM.

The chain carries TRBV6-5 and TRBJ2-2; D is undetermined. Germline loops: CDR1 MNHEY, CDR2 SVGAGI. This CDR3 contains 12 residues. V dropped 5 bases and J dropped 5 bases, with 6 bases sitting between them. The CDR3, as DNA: TGTGCCAGCAGTACCACAACCGGGGAGCTGTTTTTT. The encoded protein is CASSTTTGELFF.

CDR3 in amino acids: CASSPSLAGGGANVLTF. The CDR3 bases are TGTGCCAGCTCACCCTCACTAGCGGGAGGCGGGGCCAACGTCCTGACTTTC. The rearrangement links TRBV18 to TRBJ2-6; 12 bases align to TRBD2. From germline, CDR1 is KGHSH and CDR2 LQKENI. V lost 3 bases, J lost 4 bases, and 4 bases stayed unmatched. The CDR3 loop spans 17 amino acids.

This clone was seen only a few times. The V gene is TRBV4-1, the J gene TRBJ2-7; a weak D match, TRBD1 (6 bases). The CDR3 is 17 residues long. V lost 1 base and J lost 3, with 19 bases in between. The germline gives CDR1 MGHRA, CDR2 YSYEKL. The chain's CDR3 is CASSQGWTASLHYEQYF. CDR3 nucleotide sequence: TGCGCCAGCAGCCAAGGGTGGACAGCCTCACTACACTACGAGCAGTACTTC.

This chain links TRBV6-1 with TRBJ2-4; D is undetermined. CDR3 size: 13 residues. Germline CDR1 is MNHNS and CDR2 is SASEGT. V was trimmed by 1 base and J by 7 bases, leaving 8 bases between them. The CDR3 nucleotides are TGTGCCAGCAGTGAAGGATTAGGGAACATTCAGTACTTC. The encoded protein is CASSEGLGNIQYF.

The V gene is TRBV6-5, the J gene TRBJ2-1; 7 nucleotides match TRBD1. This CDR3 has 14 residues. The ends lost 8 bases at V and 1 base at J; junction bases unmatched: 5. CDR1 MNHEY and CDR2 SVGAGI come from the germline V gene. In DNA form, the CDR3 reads TGTGCCAGCCTCCAGGACAGGTCCTACAATGAGCAGTTCTTC. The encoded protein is CASLQDRSYNEQFF.

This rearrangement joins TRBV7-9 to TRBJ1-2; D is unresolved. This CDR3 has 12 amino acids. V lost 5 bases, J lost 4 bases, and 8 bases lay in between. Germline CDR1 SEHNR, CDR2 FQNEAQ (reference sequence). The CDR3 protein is CASSHRPYGYTF. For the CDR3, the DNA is TGTGCCAGCAGCCACCGCCCCTATGGCTACACCTTC.

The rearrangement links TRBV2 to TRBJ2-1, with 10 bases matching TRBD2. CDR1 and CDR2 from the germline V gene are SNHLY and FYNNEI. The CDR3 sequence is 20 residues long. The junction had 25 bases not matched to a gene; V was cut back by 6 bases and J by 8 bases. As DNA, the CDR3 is TGTGCCAGCAGCCTCGACATATCGGGTAGCGGGAGGCACTTCGGATATGAGCAGTTCTTC. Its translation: CASSLDISGSGRHFGYEQFF.

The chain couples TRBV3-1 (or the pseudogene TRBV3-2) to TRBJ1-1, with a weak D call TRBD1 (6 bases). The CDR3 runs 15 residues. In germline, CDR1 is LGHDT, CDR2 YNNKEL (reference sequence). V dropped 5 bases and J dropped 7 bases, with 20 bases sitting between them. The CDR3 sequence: CASSIRGGQTIEAFF. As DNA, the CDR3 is TGTGCCAGCAGCATAAGAGGAGGACAGACAATTGAAGCTTTCTTT.

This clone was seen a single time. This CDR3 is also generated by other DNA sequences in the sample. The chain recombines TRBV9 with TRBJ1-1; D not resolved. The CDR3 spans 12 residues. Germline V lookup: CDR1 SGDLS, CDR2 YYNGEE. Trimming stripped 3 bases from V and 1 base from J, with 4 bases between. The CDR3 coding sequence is TGTGCCAGCAGCGCCGCGAACACTGAAGCTTTCTTT. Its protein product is CASSAANTEAFF.

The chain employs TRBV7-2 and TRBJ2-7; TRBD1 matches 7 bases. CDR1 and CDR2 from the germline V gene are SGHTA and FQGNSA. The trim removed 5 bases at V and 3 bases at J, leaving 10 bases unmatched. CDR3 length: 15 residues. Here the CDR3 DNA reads TGTGCCAGCAGCCCAGGGGGTGTCAGGGTCTACGAGCAGTACTTC. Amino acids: CASSPGGVRVYEQYF.

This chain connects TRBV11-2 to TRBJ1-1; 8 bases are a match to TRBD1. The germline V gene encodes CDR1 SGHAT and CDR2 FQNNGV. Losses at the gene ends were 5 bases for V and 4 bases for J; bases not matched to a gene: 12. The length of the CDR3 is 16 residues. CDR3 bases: TGTGCCAGCAGCCCGGGACAGGTCCAATGGATCACTGAAGCTTTCTTT. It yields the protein CASSPGQVQWITEAFF.

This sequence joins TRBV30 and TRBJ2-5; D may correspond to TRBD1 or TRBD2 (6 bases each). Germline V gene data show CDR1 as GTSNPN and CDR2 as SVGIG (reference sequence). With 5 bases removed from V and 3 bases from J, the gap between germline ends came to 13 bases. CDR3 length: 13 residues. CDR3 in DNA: TGTGCCTGGGGGGGGCTAGCCAAAGAGACCCAGTACTTC. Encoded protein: CAWGGLAKETQYF.